This T cell receptor (beta chain) derives from a study of CD8+CD57+ T cells in acquired aplastic anemia. Study-wide results and caveats: About 28 sequences, all CD8+ CDR3, were shared between patients and controls.

This CDR3 has 12 residues. CDR3 and TCR beta VDJ profiling relied on a genomic DNA template. From the reads, TCRdb called clonotypes with MiXCR, one entry per CDR3 protein. The profile shows hundreds of thousands of distinct CDR3 sequences, approximately 45% of them singletons. In the case of this clonotype: As yet, its antigen is unknown. This sequence may be a read error, since a much larger clone differs from it by one base.

The authors sequenced patients whose flow cytometry had shown CD8+CD57+ cell expansion. A severe acquired aplastic anemia diagnosis applied to all patients. Sample: sorted CD4+, CD8+, or CD8+CD57+ T cells (not recorded which) from PBMCs. The genes are TRBV3-2 and TRBJ1-2. TRBV3-2 is listed as a pseudogene. This clonotype originated in a human donor with aplastic anemia. The DNA of the CDR3 is TGTGCCAACAGCCAAAGGGTGACAGGCTACACCTTC. This codes for CANSQRVTGYTF.